Presented here are 21 T cell receptor beta chains from one specimen sequenced in a study of neoadjuvant anti-PD-1 for oral cavity cancer. Assay used: immunoSEQ multiplex PCR; TCRdb lists only in-frame clones, some missing. The sample includes almost 8,500 clones, 70% of them seen just once. The time point: after neoadjuvant nivolumab, at surgical resection. Sequenced here: PBMCs, sampled after nivolumab (anti-PD-1) treatment. The receptors come from a person between 40 and 85 years old with oral cavity squamous cell carcinoma.

The chain recombines TRBV6-5 with TRBJ2-1; no clear D. This CDR3 spans 15 amino acids. The V and J ends lost 4 bases and 6 bases respectively, with 16 bases between them. Germline V gene lookup returns CDR1 MNHEY and CDR2 SVGAGI. CDR3 DNA: TGTGCCAGCAGTTTTGGCCCGGGCGGCACCAATGAGCAGTTCTTC. Its translation: CASSFGPGGTNEQFF.

The J gene is TRBJ1-2, the V gene TRBV25-1; D call uncertain. The length of the CDR3 is 15 residues. V lost 4 bases, J lost 4 bases, and 16 bases lay in between. Germline CDR1 reads MGHDK; CDR2 reads SYGVNS. CDR3 DNA sequence: TGTGCCAGCAGTGTTGCGGGAACCAGTTCCTATGGCTACACCTTC. Residues: CASSVAGTSSYGYTF.

The chain combines TRBV11-2 with TRBJ2-7; no clear D. Trimming took 1 base from V and 6 from J, leaving 13 bases between them. Germline CDR1 reads SGHAT; CDR2 reads FQNNGV. CDR3 length equals 14 residues. The CDR3, as DNA: TGTGCCAGCAGCTTAGGGCAGGCGCATGGCGAGCAGTACTTC. Protein sequence: CASSLGQAHGEQYF.

The chain employs TRBV27 and TRBJ1-2; TRBD1 agrees at 7 bases. The CDR3 runs to 13 residues. Trimming at V came to 6 bases and at J to 4 bases, leaving 5 bases not matched to a gene. The germline gives CDR1 MNHEY, CDR2 SMNVEV (reference sequence). The CDR3 here is CASSQTGSYGYTF. DNA for the CDR3: TGTGCCAGCAGCCAGACAGGGAGCTATGGCTACACCTTC.

J is TRBJ2-7 and V is TRBV2; D may be TRBD1 or TRBD2 (5 bases each). The CDR3 loop spans 14 amino acids. V was clipped by 4 bases and J by 4 bases, with 14 bases between them. Germline loops: CDR1 SNHLY, CDR2 FYNNEI. For the CDR3, the DNA is TGTGCCAGCAGTGCTCGGCCGGGACGTTACGAGCAGTACTTC. This encodes CASSARPGRYEQYF.

V gene TRBV5-1 combines with J gene TRBJ2-7, with D tentatively TRBD1 (5 bases). This CDR3 comprises 16 residues. The ends were cut back, 5 bases at V and 0 bases at J, with 18 bases in the middle. Germline CDR1 SGHRS, CDR2 YFSETQ. Written as DNA, the CDR3 is TGCGCCAGCAGTCACGGTGGGGCAACCAACTCCTACGAGCAGTACTTC. Protein sequence: CASSHGGATNSYEQYF.

The rearrangement joins TRBV6-6 to TRBJ2-1; D may be TRBD1 or TRBD2 (5 bases each). Germline lookup yields CDR1 MNHNY and CDR2 SVGAGI (reference sequence). This CDR3 contains 12 residues. The V end lost 6 bases, the J end lost 7 bases, and 10 bases lay between the germline ends. This CDR3 is CASSGTGNEQFF. The CDR3 DNA is TGTGCCAGCAGCGGGACGGGGAATGAGCAGTTCTTC.

The CDR3 bases are TGTGCCAGCAGCTACGGACTAGCGGGGGGGCCGGACACCGGGGAGCTGTTTTTT. Translating gives CASSYGLAGGPDTGELFF. The chain joins TRBV7-2 to TRBJ2-2; 15 bases line up with TRBD2. The CDR3 length is 18 residues. V was pared by 4 bases and J by 3 bases, with 6 bases of the junction left unmatched. Germline V lookup: CDR1 SGHTA, CDR2 FQGNSA.

The chain has TRBV6-5 and TRBJ1-2; no clear D. V lost 2 bases, J lost 8 bases, and 21 bases lay in between. The length of the CDR3 is 16 residues. Per germline, CDR1 MNHEY and CDR2 SVGAGI. CDR3 in DNA: TGTGCCAGCAGTTACATAGGTGGGAGGAGGGATCGGGGCTACACCTTC. It is translated as CASSYIGGRRDRGYTF.

The chain carries TRBV7-8 and TRBJ2-1, with a tentative D call TRBD2 (7 bases). Germline V CDR1 and CDR2: SGHVS, FQNEAQ. V was pared by 5 bases and J by 2 bases, with 16 bases between. The CDR3 has 16 residues. CDR3 nucleotide sequence: TGTGCCAGCAGCATAGGGGGGGACACGGCCTACAATGAGCAGTTCTTC. Protein: CASSIGGDTAYNEQFF.

This sequence joins TRBV27 and TRBJ2-7, with D tentatively TRBD2 (5 bases). V was shortened by 5 bases and J by 6 bases, with 11 bases between the two germline ends. This CDR3 contains 12 residues. In germline, CDR1 is MNHEY, CDR2 SMNVEV (reference sequence). The CDR3 here is CASSQPGFEQYF. The CDR3 nucleotides are TGTGCCAGCAGTCAGCCGGGATTCGAGCAGTACTTC.

This clone was observed a single time. This rearrangement joins TRBV6-6 to TRBJ1-1; 8 nucleotides line up with TRBD1. The ends lost 0 bases at V and 5 bases at J; junction bases unmatched: 5. This CDR3 comprises 15 residues. CDR1 is MNHNY, CDR2 SVGAGI, per germline (reference sequence). CDR3 sequence: CASSYSWTGFTEAFF. As DNA, the CDR3 is TGTGCCAGCAGTTACTCGTGGACAGGGTTTACTGAAGCTTTCTTT.

This chain connects TRBV5-4 to TRBJ1-2; possibly TRBD1 for D (5 bases). V lost 6 bases, J lost 8 bases, and 14 bases lay in between. Germline CDR1 and CDR2: SGHNT and YYREEE (reference sequence). The CDR3 has 12 amino acids. CDR3 region: CASTELKGGYTF. The CDR3, as DNA: TGTGCCAGCACCGAGCTAAAGGGGGGCTACACCTTC.

The chain is built from TRBV2 and TRBJ1-2, with TRBD1 matching 8 bases. CDR3 length: 14 residues. The germline gives CDR1 SNHLY, CDR2 FYNNEI. J was trimmed by 5 bases and V by 4 bases; bases with no gene match: 6. The CDR3 here is CASSGDRGGYGYTF. CDR3 nucleotides: TGTGCCAGCAGTGGAGACAGGGGCGGGTATGGCTACACCTTC.

This clone was counted a few times. The V gene is TRBV25-1, the J gene TRBJ1-1; unclear D gene. CDR1 MGHDK and CDR2 SYGVNS come from the germline V gene. The length of the CDR3 is 12 residues. Trimming took off 6 bases at V and 1 base at J, with 6 bases between the two ends. This CDR3 is CASRDENTEAFF. CDR3 sequence (DNA): TGTGCCAGCAGAGACGAGAACACTGAAGCTTTCTTT.

This clone was observed a few times. The rearrangement links TRBV5-6 to TRBJ1-1; tentatively, D is TRBD1 (6 bases). Germline V lookup: CDR1 SGHDT, CDR2 YYEEEE. V lost 1 base to trimming and J lost 2 bases, with 15 bases between them. This CDR3 is 16 amino acids long. In DNA form, the CDR3 reads TGTGCCAGCAGCTTGTACACAGGGAGCAGAAACACTGAAGCTTTCTTT. Protein sequence: CASSLYTGSRNTEAFF.

The chain uses TRBV5-6 and TRBJ2-1; D possibly uses TRBD1 or TRBD2 (6 bases each). Germline CDR1 SGHDT, CDR2 YYEEEE. The V and J ends lost 4 bases and 3 bases respectively, with 14 bases between them. This CDR3 has 15 residues. The CDR3 loop is CASSLSGGGYNEQFF. The DNA for the CDR3 is TGTGCCAGCAGCCTTTCCGGGGGCGGCTACAATGAGCAGTTCTTC.

The chain carries TRBV5-4 and TRBJ1-1, with 11 bases aligning to TRBD1. Germline V gene lookup returns CDR1 SGHNT and CDR2 YYREEE (reference sequence). This CDR3 is built from 16 residues. Losses at the gene ends were 4 bases for V and 0 bases for J; bases not matched to a gene: 5. This CDR3 reads CASSDRTGGLNTEAFF. CDR3 coding DNA: TGTGCCAGCAGCGACAGGACAGGGGGCTTGAACACTGAAGCTTTCTTT.

This clone was observed once. The J gene is TRBJ1-1, the V gene TRBV19, with unresolved D. CDR1 is LNHDA, CDR2 SQIVND, per germline (reference sequence). The V and J ends lost 8 bases and 3 bases respectively, with 22 bases between them. This CDR3 has 16 amino acids. The CDR3 here is CASVDPYLRRDTEAFF. The CDR3 DNA sequence: TGTGCCAGTGTGGACCCATACCTCAGAAGGGACACTGAAGCTTTCTTT. The full variable domain, completed using reference TRBV19 and TRBJ1-1, is DGGITQSPKYLFRKEGQNVTLSCEQNLNHDAMYWYRQDPGQGLRLIYYSQIVNDFQKGDIAEGYSVSREKKESFPLTVTSAQKNPTAFYLCASVDPYLRRDTEAFFGQGTRLTVV.

The chain combines TRBV6-5 with TRBJ1-6; D is unclear. This CDR3 has 13 residues. The V end was cut by 2 bases, the J end by 8 bases, with 7 bases between. Germline CDR1 MNHEY, CDR2 SVGAGI. CDR3 coding DNA: TGTGCCAGCAGTTACGTCGTGGATTCACCCCTCCACTTT. Translation gives CASSYVVDSPLHF.

The rearrangement joins TRBV11-2 to TRBJ2-1, with a tentative D call TRBD1 (6 bases). The germline V gene encodes CDR1 SGHAT and CDR2 FQNNGV. This CDR3 spans 18 amino acids. V gave up 1 base and J gave up 4 bases, with 20 bases separating them. CDR3 nucleotide sequence: TGTGCCAGCAGCTTAGGGGTTGGTAGGGACACGGTTTACAATGAGCAGTTCTTC. Translation gives CASSLGVGRDTVYNEQFF.